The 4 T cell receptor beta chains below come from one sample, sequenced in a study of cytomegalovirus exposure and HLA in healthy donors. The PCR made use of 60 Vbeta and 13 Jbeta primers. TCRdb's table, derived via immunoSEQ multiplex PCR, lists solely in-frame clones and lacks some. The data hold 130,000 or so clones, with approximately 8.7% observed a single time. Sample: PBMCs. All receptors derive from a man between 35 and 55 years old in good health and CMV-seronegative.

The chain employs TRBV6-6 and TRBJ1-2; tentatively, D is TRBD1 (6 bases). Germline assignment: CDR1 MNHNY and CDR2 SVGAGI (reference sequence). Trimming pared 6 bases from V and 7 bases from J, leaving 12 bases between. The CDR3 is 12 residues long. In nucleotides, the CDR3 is TGTGCCAGCAGCTTGACAGGCTCTGGCTACACCTTC. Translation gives CASSLTGSGYTF.

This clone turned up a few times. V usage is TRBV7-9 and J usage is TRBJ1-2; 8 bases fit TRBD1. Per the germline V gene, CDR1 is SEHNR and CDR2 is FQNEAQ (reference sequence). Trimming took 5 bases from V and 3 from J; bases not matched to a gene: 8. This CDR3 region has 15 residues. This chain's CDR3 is CASSATGAPDYGYTF. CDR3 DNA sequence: TGTGCCAGCAGCGCGACAGGGGCTCCGGACTATGGCTACACCTTC.

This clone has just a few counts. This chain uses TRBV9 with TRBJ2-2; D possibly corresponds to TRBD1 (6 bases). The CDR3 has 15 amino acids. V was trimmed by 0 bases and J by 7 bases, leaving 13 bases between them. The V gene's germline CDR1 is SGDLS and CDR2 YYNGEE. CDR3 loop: CASSVGGRGGGELFF. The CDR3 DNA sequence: TGTGCCAGCAGCGTAGGCGGCAGGGGCGGCGGGGAGCTGTTTTTT.

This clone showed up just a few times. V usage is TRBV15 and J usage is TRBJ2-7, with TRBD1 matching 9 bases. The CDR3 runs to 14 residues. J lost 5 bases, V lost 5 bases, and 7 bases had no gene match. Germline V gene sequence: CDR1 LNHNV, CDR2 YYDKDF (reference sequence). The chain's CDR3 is CATSRLGQGNEQYF. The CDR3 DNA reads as TGTGCCACCAGCCGCTTGGGACAGGGTAACGAGCAGTACTTC.